This T cell receptor (beta chain) originates from a study of T-cell reconstitution after alpha-beta-depleted transplantation in children (TCRdb year 2016). About the full investigation: The study quantitatively tracked T-cell immune reconstitution after TCRalphabeta/CD19-depleted allogeneic hematopoietic cell transplantation in children using TCR repertoire profiling.

Turning to this clonotype: Its specific antigen is unknown. Base-call qualities are not available, and no considerably larger clone is one nucleotide away.

Library method: PCR. Sequencer: Illumina HiSeq 2500. TCR libraries were prepared with molecular barcoding, using unique molecular identifiers to normalize TCRbeta repertoire quantification. The public reads were run again by TCRdb, first through fastp at Q25 and then through MiXCR, and only productive beta chains were kept. Each record represents a unique CDR3 protein, reported with the most common genes and DNA among its rows. Recorded for this sample are about 360,000 distinct CDR3 sequences; less than 15% of them occurred a single time. 3.5% to 4.5% of the sample is in the top ten clones. Relative to germline, V is missing 4 bases and J is missing 1 base, with 4 bases of the junction outside any gene match. From its cysteine to its phenylalanine, the CDR3 spans 15 amino acids. The DNA shown is the 45-base CDR3, in frame from base 1. As encoded in the germline V gene, CDR1 is MDHEN while CDR2 is SYDVKM.

The sequenced sample was PBMCs, obtained from the stem cell graft. The sequence is built from TRBV28 and TRBJ2-7, and 10 junction bases match TRBD1. The receptor's source is a human donor who donated a stem cell graft to a child with Fanconi anemia. The CDR3: CASSWTGGRSYEQYF. The DNA sequence is as follows: TGTGCCAGCAGTTGGACAGGGGGACGGTCCTACGAGCAGTACTTC.